This entry describes one T cell receptor beta chain. Its antigen is as yet unknown. The sample comes from a study of early T cells in non-severe SARS-CoV-2 infection. Study summary: The input, bulk RNA from unsorted whole blood, was sequenced, and chains were unpaired. General study findings and limits: Lookups in VDJdb leaned toward anti-spike CD8 responses and missed private and CD4 specificities.

Individual cDNA molecules received unique molecular identifiers during library preparation. Each CDR3 protein is one row after TCRdb ran MiXCR on the 5' RACE reads. Among about 55,000 distinct CDR3 sequences listed, roughly an eighth were seen once. V lost 7 bases and J lost 3; bases outside the gene matches: 8. This CDR3 has 16 amino acids. Germline CDR1 and CDR2: MNHEY and SMNVEV (reference sequence). The sequenced sample consisted of whole blood. The sequence was collected from an adult who was a healthcare worker with PCR-confirmed SARS-CoV-2 infection or an uninfected control (not recorded which). This chain connects TRBV27 to TRBJ2-6, with 8 bases lining up with TRBD1. The CDR3 region has the DNA TGTGCCAGCACTGGACAGGGTTGGTTTGGGGCCAACGTCCTGACTTTC. Translating it yields CASTGQGWFGANVLTF.